This record looks at one T cell receptor beta chain sequence and its context. Its target is unknown. Average productive template count per sample was around 44,000. TCRdb keeps only in-frame clones here, not all; method: immunoSEQ multiplex PCR. The table records 13,000 or so clones, approximately 88% of them present only once. This entry is derived from a study of STAT3 mutations in large granular lymphocyte leukemia. Study context: Approximately 40% of treated T-LGLL patients showed hematologic response to immunosuppression.

V lost 3 bases and J lost 2, with 11 bases in between. CDR1 and CDR2 (germline): LNHDA, SQIVND (reference sequence). There are 14 residues in the CDR3. Findings and caveats of the study: All newly emerging clones after therapy were STAT3 wild type. At least one immunodominant TCR beta clonotype appeared in every T-cell large granular lymphocyte leukemia patient.

The TCR originated in a human donor with T large granular lymphocyte leukemia. Some clones in this sample may be carry-over from other donors' samples. Sequenced: PBMCs. The rearrangement links TRBV19 to TRBJ2-7; D gene uncertain. The CDR3 sequence: CASSMKGAAYEQYF. CDR3 nucleotides: TGTGCCAGTAGTATGAAGGGTGCGGCCTACGAGCAGTACTTC.